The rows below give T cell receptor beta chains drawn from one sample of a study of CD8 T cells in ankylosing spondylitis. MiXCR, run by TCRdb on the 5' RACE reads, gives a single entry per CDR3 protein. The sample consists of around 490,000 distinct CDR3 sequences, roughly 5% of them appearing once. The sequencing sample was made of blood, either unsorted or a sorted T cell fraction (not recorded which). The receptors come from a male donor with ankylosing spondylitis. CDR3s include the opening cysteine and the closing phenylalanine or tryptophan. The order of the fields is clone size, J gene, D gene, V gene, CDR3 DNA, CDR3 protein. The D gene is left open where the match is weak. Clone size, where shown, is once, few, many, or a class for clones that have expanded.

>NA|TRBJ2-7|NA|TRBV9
TGTGCCAGCAGCGTAGCAGGGGCAGAGGCCTACGAGCAGTACTTC
CASSVAGAEAYEQYF
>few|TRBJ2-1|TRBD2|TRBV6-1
TGTGCCAGCAGTGAATACGTTACTAGCGGATACAATGAGCAGTTCTTC
CASSEYVTSGYNEQFF
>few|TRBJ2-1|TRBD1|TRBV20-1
TGCAGTGCCGAAAAAAGACAGGGGTCCTACAATGAGCAGTTCTTC
CSAEKRQGSYNEQFF
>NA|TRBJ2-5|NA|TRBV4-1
TGCGCCAGCAGCCCGCTCCACGGAGTCCAAGAGACCCAGTACTTC
CASSPLHGVQETQYF
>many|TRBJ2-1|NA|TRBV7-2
TGTGCCAGCAGTTTAGGGGATAGCTCCTACAATGAGCAGTTCTTC
CASSLGDSSYNEQFF
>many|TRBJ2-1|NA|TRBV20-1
TGCAGTGCTAGAGTATCCTACAATGAGCAGTTCTTC
CSARVSYNEQFF
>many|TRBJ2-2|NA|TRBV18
TGTGCCAGCTCACCATCCAAGGGGCTAAGTGCCGGGGAGCTGTTTTTT
CASSPSKGLSAGELFF
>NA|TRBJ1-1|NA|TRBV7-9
TGTGCCAGCAGCTTACTTTCAATGGCAGGGGATACTGAAGCTTTCTTT
CASSLLSMAGDTEAFF
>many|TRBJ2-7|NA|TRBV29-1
TGCAGCGTTGAAGATCGGGGGACATCTGCCTACGAGCAGTACTTC
CSVEDRGTSAYEQYF
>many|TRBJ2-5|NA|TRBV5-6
TGTGCCAGCAGCTTGGCCCCGTTCAAAAAGGACCGGCAGACCCAGTACTTC
CASSLAPFKKDRQTQYF
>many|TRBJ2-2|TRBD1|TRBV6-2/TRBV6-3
TGTGCCAGCAGTACCCGGACAGGGACGTTTTACACCGGGGAGCTGTTTTTT
CASSTRTGTFYTGELFF
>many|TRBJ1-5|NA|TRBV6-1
TGTGCCAGCAGTGAAGGACGGCGCGGAAGGTGGAATTTT
CASSEGRRGRWNF
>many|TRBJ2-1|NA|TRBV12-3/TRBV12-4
TGTGCCAGCGGGAGGAAGCAGTTCTTC
CASGRKQFF
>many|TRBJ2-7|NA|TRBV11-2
TGTGCCAGCAGCTACCCGACAGGGCGCGCGGGATCTAACTACGAGCAGTACTTC
CASSYPTGRAGSNYEQYF
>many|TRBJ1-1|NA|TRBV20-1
TGCAGTGCTAGAGATTGGGGGTACGAGGTAGACACTGAAGCTTTCTTT
CSARDWGYEVDTEAFF
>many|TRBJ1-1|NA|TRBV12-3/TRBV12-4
TGTGCCAGCAGTTTAGGAGGGAGTCGAATCACTGAAGCTTTCTTT
CASSLGGSRITEAFF
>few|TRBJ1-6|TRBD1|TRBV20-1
TGCAGTGCTAGAGACCCCCTACAGGGGAATGGTTCACCCCTCCACTTT
CSARDPLQGNGSPLHF
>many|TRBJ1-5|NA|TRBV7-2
TGTGCCAGCAGCTTACGGGGCAGGGGTTTTGGCAATCAGCCCCAGCATTTT
CASSLRGRGFGNQPQHF
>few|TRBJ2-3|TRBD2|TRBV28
TGTGCCAGCAGAGGGACTAGCGTTCTCACAGATACGCAGTATTTT
CASRGTSVLTDTQYF
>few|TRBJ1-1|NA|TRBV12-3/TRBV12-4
TGTGCCAGCAGGCGAGAGACAGAGATGAACACTGAAGCTTTCTTT
CASRRETEMNTEAFF
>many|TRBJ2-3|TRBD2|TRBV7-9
TGTGCCAGCAGCCGGGGGACTAGCGGGAGCGCAGATACGCAGTATTTT
CASSRGTSGSADTQYF
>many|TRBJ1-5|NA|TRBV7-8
TGTGCCAGCAGCCCCCGCTTCGAGGGCGGCAATCAGCCCCAGCATTTT
CASSPRFEGGNQPQHF
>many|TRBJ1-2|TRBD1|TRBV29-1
TGCAGCGCCCCCGTGGGTACGGGACAGGTTAATGGCTACACCTTC
CSAPVGTGQVNGYTF
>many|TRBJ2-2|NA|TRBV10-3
TGTGCCATCAGTGATTGGGCCCGGGACACCGGGGAGCTGTTTTTT
CAISDWARDTGELFF
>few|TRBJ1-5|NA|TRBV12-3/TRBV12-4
TGTGCCAGCAGTTTAGCTCCCCTTGGGCTCAATCAGCCCCAGCATTTT
CASSLAPLGLNQPQHF
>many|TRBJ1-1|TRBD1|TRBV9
TGTGCCAGCAGCGTAGAGGGGGCAAGCACTGAAGCTTTCTTT
CASSVEGASTEAFF
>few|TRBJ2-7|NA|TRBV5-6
TGTGCCAGCGGCGCGGGGCTCCTCTACGAGCAGTACTTC
CASGAGLLYEQYF
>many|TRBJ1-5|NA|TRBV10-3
TGTGCCATCAGTGAAATGGATAGCAATCAGCCCCAGCATTTT
CAISEMDSNQPQHF
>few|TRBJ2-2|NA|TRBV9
TGTGCCAGCAGCCACAATGACCCTCTCGGGGAGCTGTTTTTT
CASSHNDPLGELFF
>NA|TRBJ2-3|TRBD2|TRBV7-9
TGTGCCAGCAGCTTATGGGGGGGGGTCACAGATACGCAGTATTTT
CASSLWGGVTDTQYF
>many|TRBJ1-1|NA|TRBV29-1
TGCAGCGCTACGACAGAGAACACTGAAGCTTTCTTT
CSATTENTEAFF
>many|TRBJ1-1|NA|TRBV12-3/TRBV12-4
TGTGCCAGCGGCCCTAGGGGTGGGGCTGAAGCTTTCTTT
CASGPRGGAEAFF
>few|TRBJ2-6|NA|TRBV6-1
TGTGCCAGCAGACGGGGGAACTCTGGGGCCAACGTCCTGACTTTC
CASRRGNSGANVLTF
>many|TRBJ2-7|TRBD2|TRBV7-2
TGTGCCAGCAGCTCTAGCGGGATGCCGGGCGAGCAGTACTTC
CASSSSGMPGEQYF
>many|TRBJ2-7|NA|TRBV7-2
TGTGCCAGCAGCTTAGAGGGGACTCACTACGAGCAGTACTTC
CASSLEGTHYEQYF
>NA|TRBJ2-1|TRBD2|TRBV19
TGTGCCAGTAGAACTAGCGGGCCTTCCTACAATGAGCAGTTCTTC
CASRTSGPSYNEQFF
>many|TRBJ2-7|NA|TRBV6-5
TGTGCCAGCAGTACTGACGCCGGGGGTGCCTACGAGCAGTACTTC
CASSTDAGGAYEQYF
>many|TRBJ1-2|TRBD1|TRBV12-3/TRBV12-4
TGTGCCAGCAGTCCCAGTGCAGGGGGTTTGAGTGGCTACACCTTC
CASSPSAGGLSGYTF
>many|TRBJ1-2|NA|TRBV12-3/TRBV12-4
TGTGCCAGCAGTCCCCAGACTCTCTATGGCTACACCTTC
CASSPQTLYGYTF
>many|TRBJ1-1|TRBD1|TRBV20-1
TGCAGTGCTAGAGATTGGGCAGGGGGCACTGAAGCTTTCTTT
CSARDWAGGTEAFF
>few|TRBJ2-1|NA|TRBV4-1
TGCGCCAGCAGCCAAGAATGGGGTTTGGCAAATGAGCAGTTCTTC
CASSQEWGLANEQFF